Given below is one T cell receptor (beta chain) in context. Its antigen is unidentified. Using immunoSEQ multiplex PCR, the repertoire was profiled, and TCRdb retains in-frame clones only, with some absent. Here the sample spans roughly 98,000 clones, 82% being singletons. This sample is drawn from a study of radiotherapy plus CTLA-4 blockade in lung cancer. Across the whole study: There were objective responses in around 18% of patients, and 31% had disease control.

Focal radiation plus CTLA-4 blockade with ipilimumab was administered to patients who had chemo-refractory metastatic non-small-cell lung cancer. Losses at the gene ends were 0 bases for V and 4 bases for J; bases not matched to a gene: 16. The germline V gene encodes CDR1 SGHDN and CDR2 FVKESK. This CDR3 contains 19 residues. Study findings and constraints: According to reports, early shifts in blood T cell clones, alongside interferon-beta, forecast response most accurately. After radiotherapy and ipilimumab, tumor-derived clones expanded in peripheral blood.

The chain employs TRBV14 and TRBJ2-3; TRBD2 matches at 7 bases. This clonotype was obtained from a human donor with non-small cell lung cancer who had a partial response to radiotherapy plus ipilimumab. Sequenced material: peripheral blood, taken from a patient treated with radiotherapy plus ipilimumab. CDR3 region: CASSQDLGSAGAESDTQYF. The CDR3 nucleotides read TGTGCCAGCAGCCAAGATCTGGGTAGCGCGGGAGCCGAATCAGATACGCAGTATTTT.